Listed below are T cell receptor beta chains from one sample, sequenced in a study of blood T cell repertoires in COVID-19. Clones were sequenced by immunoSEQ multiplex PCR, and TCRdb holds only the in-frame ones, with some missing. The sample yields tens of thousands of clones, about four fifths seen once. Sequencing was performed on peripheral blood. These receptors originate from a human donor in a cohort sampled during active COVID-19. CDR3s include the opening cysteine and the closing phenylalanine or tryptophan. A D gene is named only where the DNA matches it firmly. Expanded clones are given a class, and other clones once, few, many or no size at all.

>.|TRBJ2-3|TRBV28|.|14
CASSLALNTDTQYF
TGTGCCAGCAGTTTAGCCCTAAACACAGATACGCAGTATTTT
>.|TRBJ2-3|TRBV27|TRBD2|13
CASSLRGADTQYF
TGTGCCAGCAGTTTACGGGGGGCAGATACGCAGTATTTT
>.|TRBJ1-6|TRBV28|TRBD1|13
CASRSTGDSPLHF
TGTGCCAGCAGAAGTACAGGGGATTCACCCCTCCACTTT
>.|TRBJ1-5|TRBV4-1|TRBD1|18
CASSPFETGGSEAQPQHF
TGCGCCAGCAGCCCCTTCGAGACAGGGGGCTCGGAGGCACAGCCCCAGCATTTT
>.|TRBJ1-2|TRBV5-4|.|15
CASSTGHEINYGYTF
TGTGCCAGCAGCACGGGACACGAGATTAACTATGGCTACACCTTC
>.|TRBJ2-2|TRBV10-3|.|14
CAISARLNTGELFF
TGTGCCATCAGTGCTAGGCTGAACACCGGGGAGCTGTTTTTT
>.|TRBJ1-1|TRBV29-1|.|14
CSVYTGTAYTEAFF
TGCAGCGTTTATACAGGCACCGCTTACACTGAAGCTTTCTTT
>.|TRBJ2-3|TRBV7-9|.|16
CASSLVGLAELDTQYF
TGTGCCAGCAGCTTAGTCGGTTTAGCGGAGTTAGATACGCAGTATTTT
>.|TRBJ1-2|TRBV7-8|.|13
CASSPDSNYGYTF
TGTGCCAGCAGCCCCGACAGTAACTATGGCTACACCTTC
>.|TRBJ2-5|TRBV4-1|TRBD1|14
CASSPGQGRETQYF
TGCGCCAGCAGCCCCGGACAGGGGAGGGAGACCCAGTACTTC
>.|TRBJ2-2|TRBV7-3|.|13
CASSPTALEGLFF
TGTGCCAGCAGCCCGACAGCTCTGGAGGGACTGTTTTTT
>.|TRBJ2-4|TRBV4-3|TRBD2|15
CASSRLAGGKNIQYF
TGCGCCAGCAGCCGACTAGCGGGGGGCAAAAACATTCAGTACTTC
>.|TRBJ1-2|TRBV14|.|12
CASSQQGWGYTF
TGTGCCAGCAGCCAACAGGGCTGGGGCTACACCTTC
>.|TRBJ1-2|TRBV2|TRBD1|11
CAGQGADGYTF
TGTGCCGGACAGGGGGCGGATGGCTACACCTTC
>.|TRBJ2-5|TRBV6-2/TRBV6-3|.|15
CASSYSGADQETQYF
TGTGCCAGCAGTTACTCGGGGGCAGACCAAGAGACCCAGTACTTC
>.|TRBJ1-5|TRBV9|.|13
CASSGGTNQPQHF
TGTGCCAGCAGCGGAGGAACCAATCAGCCCCAGCATTTT
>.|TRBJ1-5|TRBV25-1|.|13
CASRGAFNQPQHF
TGTGCCAGCCGCGGGGCGTTCAATCAGCCCCAGCATTTT
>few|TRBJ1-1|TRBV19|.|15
CASSPVEEGNTEAFF
TGTGCCAGTAGTCCGGTGGAGGAGGGGAACACTGAAGCTTTCTTT
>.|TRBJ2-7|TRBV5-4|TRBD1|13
CASSLGTDYEQYF
TGTGCCAGCAGCCTTGGGACAGACTACGAGCAGTACTTC
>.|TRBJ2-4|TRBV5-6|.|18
CASSLAGTAVFAKNIQYF
TGTGCCAGCAGCTTGGCTGGCACAGCGGTATTCGCCAAAAACATTCAGTACTTC
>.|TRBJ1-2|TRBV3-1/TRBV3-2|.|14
CASSPGNPVYGYTF
TGTGCCAGCAGCCCAGGGAATCCCGTCTATGGCTACACCTTC
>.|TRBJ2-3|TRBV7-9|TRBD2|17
CASSLGPSGDRTDTQYF
TGTGCCAGCAGCTTAGGGCCTAGCGGAGACCGCACAGATACGCAGTATTTT
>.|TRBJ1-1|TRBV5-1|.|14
CASSKTEPYTEAFF
TGCGCCAGCAGCAAAACAGAACCCTACACTGAAGCTTTCTTT
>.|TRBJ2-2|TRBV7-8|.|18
CASSSNSVEGAVSGELFF
TGTGCCAGCAGCTCTAACTCCGTGGAGGGGGCTGTCAGCGGGGAGCTGTTTTTT
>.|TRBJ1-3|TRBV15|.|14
CATSSGGTGNTIYF
TGTGCCACCAGCAGTGGAGGGACTGGAAACACCATATATTTT
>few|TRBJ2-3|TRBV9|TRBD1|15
CASSVATGEADTQYF
TGTGCCAGCAGCGTAGCGACAGGGGAGGCAGATACGCAGTATTTT
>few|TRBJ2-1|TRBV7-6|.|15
CASSVDSSSYNEQFF
TGTGCCAGCAGCGTCGACTCGAGCTCCTACAATGAGCAGTTCTTC
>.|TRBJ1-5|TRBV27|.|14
CASSLGSSNQPQHF
TGTGCCAGCAGTTTAGGTAGTAGCAATCAGCCCCAGCATTTT
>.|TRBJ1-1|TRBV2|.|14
CASSEARVGYGAFF
TGTGCCAGCAGTGAAGCGAGGGTAGGGTATGGAGCTTTCTTT
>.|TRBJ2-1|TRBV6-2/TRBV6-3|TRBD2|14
CASSYEREWGEQFF
TGTGCCAGCAGTTACGAGCGGGAGTGGGGTGAGCAGTTCTTC
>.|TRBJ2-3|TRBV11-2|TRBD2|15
CASRREGRRTDTQYF
TGTGCCAGCAGGCGGGAGGGCCGGAGGACAGATACGCAGTATTTT
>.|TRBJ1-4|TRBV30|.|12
CAWSSYNEKLFF
TGTGCCTGGAGTTCTTATAATGAAAAACTGTTTTTT
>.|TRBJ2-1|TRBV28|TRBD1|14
CASSPGTVDNEQFF
TGTGCCAGCAGTCCCGGGACAGTAGACAATGAGCAGTTCTTC
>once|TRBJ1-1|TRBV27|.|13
CASRRQMNTEAFF
TGTGCCAGCAGGAGGCAAATGAACACTGAAGCTTTCTTT
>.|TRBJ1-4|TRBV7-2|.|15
CASSFLQGSREKLFF
TGTGCCAGCAGCTTCCTCCAGGGGTCTAGGGAAAAACTGTTTTTT
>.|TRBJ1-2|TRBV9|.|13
CASSVGQSNGYTF
TGTGCCAGCAGCGTAGGGCAGTCGAATGGCTACACCTTC
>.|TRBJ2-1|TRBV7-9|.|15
CASSQGGPWYNEQFF
TGTGCCAGCAGTCAAGGGGGTCCTTGGTACAATGAGCAGTTCTTC
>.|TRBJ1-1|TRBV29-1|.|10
CSGGDTEAFF
TGCAGCGGTGGAGACACTGAAGCTTTCTTT
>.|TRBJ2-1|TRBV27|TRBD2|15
CASSPGTSGSNEQFF
TGTGCCAGCAGTCCCGGGACTAGCGGGAGCAATGAGCAGTTCTTC
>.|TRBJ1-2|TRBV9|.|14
CASSPEGVFYGYTF
TGTGCCAGCAGCCCCGAAGGAGTCTTCTATGGCTACACCTTC
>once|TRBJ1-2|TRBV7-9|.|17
CASTPLIQSGNRYGYTF
TGTGCCAGCACCCCACTGATACAATCAGGGAATCGCTATGGCTACACCTTC
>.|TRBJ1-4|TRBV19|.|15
CASSMIGANNEKLFF
TGTGCCAGTAGTATGATTGGGGCAAATAATGAAAAACTGTTTTTT
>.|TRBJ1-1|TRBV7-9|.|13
CASSSLGGTEAFF
TGTGCCAGCAGCTCTCTCGGGGGAACTGAAGCTTTCTTT
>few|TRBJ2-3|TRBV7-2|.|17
CASSQSRGTTGTDTQYF
TGTGCCAGCAGCCAAAGCCGGGGGACGACAGGGACAGATACGCAGTATTTT
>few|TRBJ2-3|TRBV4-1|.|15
CASSPLGQGIDTQYF
TGCGCCAGCAGCCCCCTCGGGCAGGGAATAGATACGCAGTATTTT
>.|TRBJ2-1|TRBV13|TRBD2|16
CASSHPGLAGDDEQFF
TGTGCCAGCAGCCACCCGGGACTAGCGGGAGACGATGAGCAGTTCTTC
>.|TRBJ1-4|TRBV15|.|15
CATSNVKGGGGKLFF
TGTGCCACCAGCAACGTAAAGGGAGGGGGGGGAAAACTGTTTTTT
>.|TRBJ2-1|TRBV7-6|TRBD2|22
CASSPPLPASGGHVSSYNEQFF
TGTGCCAGCAGCCCCCCGCTGCCGGCTAGCGGGGGGCACGTTAGCTCCTACAATGAGCAGTTCTTC
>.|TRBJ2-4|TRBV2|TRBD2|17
CASSEIAGGLAKNIQYF
TGTGCCAGCAGTGAAATCGCGGGGGGCCTAGCCAAAAACATTCAGTACTTC
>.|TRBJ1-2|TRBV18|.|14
CASSPPGQYYGYTF
TGTGCCAGCTCACCACCTGGGCAGTACTATGGCTACACCTTC